This T cell receptor beta chain is drawn from a study of shared clonotypes between healthy human individuals. The table lists this clone with a count of one. Assay: immunoSEQ multiplex PCR; the TCRdb copy retains only in-frame clones and omits some. The table has millions of clones, less than 95% seen once. Naive CD8 cells comprised CD45RO-negative, CCR7-positively selected cells, excluding terminally differentiated effector memory CD45RA+ cells. Input material: naive CD8+ T cells sorted from blood. This sequence originates from a man aged 18 to 35 in good health.

DNA of the CDR3: TGCGCCAGCAGTCCGGGGGTAGCGGGGGACTATACGACAGATACGCAGTATTTT. Residues: CASSPGVAGDYTTDTQYF. The J gene is TRBJ2-3, the V gene TRBV5-1; 9 bases match TRBD2. This CDR3 region has 18 residues. In germline, CDR1 is SGHRS, CDR2 YFSETQ. The trim removed 5 bases at V and 3 bases at J, leaving 16 bases unmatched.